The entry below gives a single T cell receptor (beta chain) sequence along with its context. As yet, its antigen is unknown. The patients all showed relapse after autologous stem cell transplantation, while their brentuximab vedotin exposure varied. TCRdb keeps only in-frame clones here, not all; method: immunoSEQ multiplex PCR. The table has fewer than 65,000 clones, more than 80% seen once. The sample belongs to a study of PD-1 blockade in classical Hodgkin lymphoma. Study context: Every 2 weeks, patients had 3 mg/kg nivolumab intravenously.

Overall study findings and caveats: Diversity similar to that of newly diagnosed patients was seen at baseline in complete responders. Still unresolved is the cause of the repertoire differences, which may be disease activity or prior therapy. Baseline TCR diversity was reportedly lower in newly diagnosed patients than healthy donors.

The sequence came from a human donor with classical Hodgkin lymphoma. The input for sequencing was peripheral blood mononuclear cells (PBMCs), taken at baseline.

The CDR3: CASSPGGAVITEAFF. CDR3 bases: TGTGCCAGCAGCCCGGGGGGGGCGGTGATTACTGAAGCTTTCTTT. The chain links TRBV13 to TRBJ1-1; possibly TRBD1 for D (6 bases). This CDR3 has 15 amino acids. Germline-derived CDR1 and CDR2 are PRHDT and FYEKMQ (reference sequence). V lost 5 bases, J lost 5 bases, and 18 bases lay in between.